This T cell receptor (beta chain) was captured by sequencing in a study of cytomegalovirus exposure and HLA in healthy donors. Study-wide context: A prior analysis found some 110 million unique TCR beta sequences from about 179 million T cells. Overall study findings and caveats: In terms of immune exposure information, only CMV serostatus was available. Sequencing depth across donors, presence/absence analyses assumed, was roughly uniform.

The PCR contained 60 Vbeta and 13 Jbeta primers. Profiling relied on immunoSEQ multiplex PCR, and the TCRdb table lists in-frame clones only, not all of them. The profile covers a few hundred thousand clones, with about 83% appearing a single time and 2% to 2.5% taken by the ten largest. As for this clone: Antigen specificity is unknown.

CDR3 length: 17 amino acids. Germline CDR1 and CDR2: LNHDA and SQIVND (reference sequence). The V segment lost 3 bases and the J segment 6 bases; nucleotides outside the gene matches: 9. The receptor was isolated from a middle-aged woman in good health and CMV-seropositive. Input material: PBMCs. The V and J genes are TRBV19 and TRBJ2-1; TRBD1 aligns across 12 bases. CDR3 nucleotides: TGTGCCAGTAGTATGTTTTCGGGGGGACAGGGGGCCAATGAGCAGTTCTTC. Protein sequence: CASSMFSGGQGANEQFF.